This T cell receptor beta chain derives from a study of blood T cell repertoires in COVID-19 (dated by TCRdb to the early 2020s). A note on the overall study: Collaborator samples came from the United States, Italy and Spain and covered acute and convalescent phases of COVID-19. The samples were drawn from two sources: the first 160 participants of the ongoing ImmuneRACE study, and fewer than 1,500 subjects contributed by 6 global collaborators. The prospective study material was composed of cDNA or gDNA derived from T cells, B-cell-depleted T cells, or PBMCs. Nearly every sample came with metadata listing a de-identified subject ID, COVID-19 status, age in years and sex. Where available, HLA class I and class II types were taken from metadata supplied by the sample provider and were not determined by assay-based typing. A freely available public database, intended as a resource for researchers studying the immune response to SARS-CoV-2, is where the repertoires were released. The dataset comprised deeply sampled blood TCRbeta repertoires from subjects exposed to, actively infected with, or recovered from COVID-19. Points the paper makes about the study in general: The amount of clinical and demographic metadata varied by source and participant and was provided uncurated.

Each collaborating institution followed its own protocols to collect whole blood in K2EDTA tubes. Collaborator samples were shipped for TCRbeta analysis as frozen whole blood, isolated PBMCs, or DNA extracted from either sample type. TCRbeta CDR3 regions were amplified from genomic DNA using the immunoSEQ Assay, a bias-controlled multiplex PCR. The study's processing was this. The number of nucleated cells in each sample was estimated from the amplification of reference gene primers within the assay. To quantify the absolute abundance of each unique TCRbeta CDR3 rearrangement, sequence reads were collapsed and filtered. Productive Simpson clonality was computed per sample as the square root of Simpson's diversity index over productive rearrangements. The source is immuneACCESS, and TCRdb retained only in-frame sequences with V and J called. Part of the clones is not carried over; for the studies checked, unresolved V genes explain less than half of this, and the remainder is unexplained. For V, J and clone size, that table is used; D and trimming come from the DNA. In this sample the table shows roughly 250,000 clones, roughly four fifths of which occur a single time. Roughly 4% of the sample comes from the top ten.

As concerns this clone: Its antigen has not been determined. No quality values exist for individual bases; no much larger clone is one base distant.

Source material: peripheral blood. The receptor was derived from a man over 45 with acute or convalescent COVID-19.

At the DNA level, the sequence is TGTGCCAGCTCGGAGACCGCGGGTAAAGCCTACGAGCAGTACTTC. Its translation reads: CASSETAGKAYEQYF. The chain is encoded by TRBV27 joined to TRBJ2-7; the D region possibly corresponds to TRBD2 (5 bases align). Via the germline V gene (reference sequence), CDR1 is MNHEY and CDR2 SMNVEV. At the junction V is shortened by 8 bases and J by 2 bases, with 19 bases in between. There are 15 amino acids in the CDR3, from cysteine to phenylalanine inclusive. The read is trimmed to its CDR3 DNA, 45 bases read in frame from base 1.